This TCR beta chain derives from a study of regulatory T cells in long-lasting Graves disease (dated by TCRdb to 2020 to 2022). Regarding the study in general: Antithyroid drugs had been taken for less than 3 months by newly diagnosed Graves' disease patients. Persistent Graves' disease patients were compared with newly diagnosed Graves' disease patients by peripheral blood TCR sequencing and RNA sequencing. The study was conducted in China and was registered as a clinical trial. A total of about 35 samples underwent TCR sequencing, from about 13 patients with persistent Graves' disease and 20 or so patients with newly diagnosed Graves' disease. General conclusions and limits of the study: Preferential use of TRBV28, TRBJ1-2 and TRBJ2-5 was observed in persistent disease, whereas TRBV20-1 and TRBJ2-1 were favored in newly diagnosed disease. Because the primary lesion, thyroid tissue, could not be accessed, the study looked at peripheral blood alone. Compared with newly diagnosed patients, persistent Graves' disease patients had lower TCR Shannon entropy and fewer highly expanded clones, which suggests clonal expansion. Sequencing and analysis were restricted to the TCR beta chain. The authors noted that the small sample size was a limitation that may lower accuracy. Patients with persistent disease shared more public clonotypes (approximately 2,500) than newly diagnosed patients did (approximately 990).

The intended sense of this specimen's time point label: newly diagnosed GD, antithyroid drugs for less than 3 months. RNA was extracted from PBMCs in TRIzol for both TCR sequencing and RNA sequencing. The diagnosis of Graves' disease was made according to American Thyroid Association guidelines. The patients came from an endocrinology department in Xi'an, China. Each patient gave roughly 10 milliliters of peripheral blood, collected in an EDTA anticoagulant tube. PBMCs were isolated by Ficoll Paque Plus density gradient separation without further T cell sorting. An Agilent 2100 Bioanalyzer and agarose gel were used to check RNA quality, while a NanoDrop 2000 measured RNA concentration. CDR1 and CDR2 are drawn from the germline V gene: MDHEN, SYDVKM. The CDR3 covers 13 residues, taking in both the cysteine and the phenylalanine. Here the CDR3 DNA is all that survives: 39 bases in frame from base 1. V lost 6 bases and J lost 8 bases; the stretch between them is 13 bases long.

Library preparation employed multiplex PCR. This sample was sequenced with an Illumina HiSeq 4000. iRepertoire HTBI primers and Arm-PCR amplification of CDR3 regions were used to construct TCR beta libraries. Before sequencing, the PCR products underwent gel purification. From the authors' description of their analysis: Gene usage analysis of CDR3 amino acid clonotypes used the 55 to 80 TRBV and about 15 TRBJ segments found across samples. COPE and FqMerger were used to merge filtered high-quality paired reads into contigs. BLAST was used to align contigs to IMGT TRBV, TRBD and TRBJ reference genes, and CDR3 was defined according to IMGT. Highly expanded clones were defined as clonotypes with a frequency above 0.1%. Shannon entropy was used to measure repertoire diversity, and the Gini coefficient was used to measure V-J evenness. Clonotypes shared by more than one individual were considered public. TCRdb's own reprocessing of the public reads used fastp at Q25 and MiXCR and kept productive beta chains. All rows with the same CDR3 protein become a single entry with the most common DNA and genes. The V and J calls were not made by the authors but by TCRdb's processing. For this sample there are about 400,000 distinct CDR3 sequences; less than 20% appear just once. The ten largest clonotypes hold approximately 22% of the sample.

Points on this clonotype: The target of this receptor is not known. No base quality values were provided; no much bigger clone lies one nucleotide off.

The sequence came from a female donor with Graves disease. The chain is encoded by TRBV28 joined to TRBJ1-4, with the D gene call left open. Sequenced material: peripheral blood mononuclear cells (PBMCs), taken at new diagnosis, from a patient treated with antithyroid drugs. This receptor carries the CDR3 CASSGPGEEKLFF. The base sequence is TGTGCCAGCAGCGGACCGGGAGAAGAAAAACTGTTTTTT.